Listed below are T cell receptor beta chains from one sample, sequenced in a study of T cells in Graves' hyperthyroidism and ophthalmopathy. A single record per CDR3 protein comes from TCRdb applying MiXCR to the multiplex PCR reads. The table shows about 290,000 distinct CDR3 sequences, with roughly an eighth occurring only once. The sequenced sample was blood. The receptors were sampled from a woman aged 40 to 55 with Graves' hyperthyroidism. Each CDR3 is given with its conserved first and last residue. The order of the fields is J gene, D gene, V gene, clone size, CDR3 DNA, CDR3 protein. A D gene is named only where the DNA matches it firmly. The size entry is marked missing in some rows and otherwise reads once, few, many or a size class.

J gene: TRBJ1-2; D gene: NA; V gene: TRBV19; clone size: NA; CDR3 DNA: TGTGCCAGTAGTCTCCGAGAGGGGGGCTACACCTTC; CDR3 protein: CASSLREGGYTF
J gene: TRBJ1-2; D gene: NA; V gene: TRBV12-5; clone size: many; CDR3 DNA: TGTGCTAGTGGTTTGGTACTCGGGATCCTGCGGGGCTACACCTTC; CDR3 protein: CASGLVLGILRGYTF
J gene: TRBJ2-2; D gene: TRBD2; V gene: TRBV7-9; clone size: many; CDR3 DNA: TGTGCCAGCAGTTTAAAACTAGCGGGCACCGGGGAGCTGTTTTTT; CDR3 protein: CASSLKLAGTGELFF
J gene: TRBJ2-3; D gene: NA; V gene: TRBV12-3/TRBV12-4; clone size: many; CDR3 DNA: TGTGCCAGCAGTCAGACCGTATACACAGATACGCAGTATTTT; CDR3 protein: CASSQTVYTDTQYF
J gene: TRBJ2-5; D gene: NA; V gene: TRBV7-2; clone size: few; CDR3 DNA: TGTGCCAGCAGCGCAGGGGGGTACCAAGAGGCCCAGTACTTC; CDR3 protein: CASSAGGYQEAQYF
J gene: TRBJ2-4; D gene: NA; V gene: TRBV27; clone size: NA; CDR3 DNA: TGTGCCAGCAGTTTAGCAGGTCTGGCCAAAAACATTCAGTACTTC; CDR3 protein: CASSLAGLAKNIQYF
J gene: TRBJ1-5; D gene: NA; V gene: TRBV27; clone size: many; CDR3 DNA: TGTGCCAGCAGTTACGAGGGGCAGCCCCAGCATTTT; CDR3 protein: CASSYEGQPQHF
J gene: TRBJ1-5; D gene: NA; V gene: TRBV7-8; clone size: many; CDR3 DNA: TGTGCCAGCAGCTCCACAGGGTACAATCAGCCCCAGCATTTT; CDR3 protein: CASSSTGYNQPQHF
J gene: TRBJ1-2; D gene: NA; V gene: TRBV20-1; clone size: NA; CDR3 DNA: TGCAGTGCGCCGAGGACCGGCGGCTATGGCTACACCTTC; CDR3 protein: CSAPRTGGYGYTF
J gene: TRBJ1-5; D gene: TRBD1; V gene: TRBV3-1; clone size: few; CDR3 DNA: TGTGCCAGCAGCCAGGGGAGGGGGCTTAGGCGGCCCCAGCATTTT; CDR3 protein: CASSQGRGLRRPQHF
J gene: TRBJ1-5; D gene: NA; V gene: TRBV6-1; clone size: many; CDR3 DNA: TGTGCCAGCAGTGTTGGGGGGGGCGCAGATCAGCCCCAGCATTTT; CDR3 protein: CASSVGGGADQPQHF
J gene: TRBJ2-2; D gene: TRBD2; V gene: TRBV24-1; clone size: few; CDR3 DNA: TGTGCCACCAGTGTTGCGGGAGAGGTCGCGAACACCGGGGAGCTGTTTTTT; CDR3 protein: CATSVAGEVANTGELFF
J gene: TRBJ2-3; D gene: TRBD2; V gene: TRBV10-3; clone size: NA; CDR3 DNA: TGTGCCATCAGTGCCAGCTCTCCGGGACTAGGGGGTGGTGCAGATACGCAGTATTTT; CDR3 protein: CAISASSPGLGGGADTQYF
J gene: TRBJ1-4; D gene: TRBD1; V gene: TRBV5-1; clone size: many; CDR3 DNA: TGCGCCAGCAGCTTGTCCACAGGGGGCGGGAATGAAAAACTGTTTTTT; CDR3 protein: CASSLSTGGGNEKLFF
J gene: TRBJ2-3; D gene: NA; V gene: TRBV11-2; clone size: many; CDR3 DNA: TGTGCCAGCAGCTTATTGGGGTCTCGCACAGATACGCAGTATTTT; CDR3 protein: CASSLLGSRTDTQYF
J gene: TRBJ2-3; D gene: TRBD2; V gene: TRBV27; clone size: few; CDR3 DNA: TGTGCCAGCAGTTTGTCCGGACTAGCGGGGAACACAGATACGCAGTATTTT; CDR3 protein: CASSLSGLAGNTDTQYF
J gene: TRBJ2-2; D gene: NA; V gene: TRBV2; clone size: NA; CDR3 DNA: TGTGCCAGCAGTGAAGCCCGGTTTAGCGGGGAGCTGTTTTTT; CDR3 protein: CASSEARFSGELFF
J gene: TRBJ2-5; D gene: TRBD1; V gene: TRBV28; clone size: NA; CDR3 DNA: TGTGCCAGCAGACCAAACCTAGTAGGGGGCTGGTACCAAGAGACCCAGTACTTC; CDR3 protein: CASRPNLVGGWYQETQYF
J gene: TRBJ2-1; D gene: TRBD2; V gene: TRBV24-1; clone size: many; CDR3 DNA: TGTGCCACCAGTAGGGTAGCGGGAGGGCGCCATGAGCAGTTCTTC; CDR3 protein: CATSRVAGGRHEQFF
J gene: TRBJ2-2; D gene: NA; V gene: TRBV12-3/TRBV12-4; clone size: NA; CDR3 DNA: TGTGCCAGCAGTTTCTTTGGCAGGGTGGGAAACACCGGGGAGCTGTTTTTT; CDR3 protein: CASSFFGRVGNTGELFF
J gene: TRBJ2-5; D gene: TRBD2; V gene: TRBV5-1; clone size: NA; CDR3 DNA: TGCGCCAGCAGCACCGGACTAGCGGGAGAAGAGACCCAGTACTTC; CDR3 protein: CASSTGLAGEETQYF
J gene: TRBJ2-7; D gene: TRBD1; V gene: TRBV12-3/TRBV12-4; clone size: many; CDR3 DNA: TGTGCCAGCAGCCACAGTCCCGGGACAGGGGTCGAGCAGTACTTC; CDR3 protein: CASSHSPGTGVEQYF
J gene: TRBJ2-1; D gene: NA; V gene: TRBV6-1; clone size: NA; CDR3 DNA: TGTGCCAGCAGACAGGATGTATACAATGAGCAGTTCTTC; CDR3 protein: CASRQDVYNEQFF
J gene: TRBJ2-6; D gene: TRBD1; V gene: TRBV7-8; clone size: many; CDR3 DNA: TGTGCCAGCAGCTTACGTGACAGGGGGGCTGGGGCCAACGTCCTGACTTTC; CDR3 protein: CASSLRDRGAGANVLTF
J gene: TRBJ2-3; D gene: NA; V gene: TRBV27; clone size: many; CDR3 DNA: TGTGCCAGCAAGCGGGTCACCCTCACAGATACGCAGTATTTT; CDR3 protein: CASKRVTLTDTQYF
J gene: TRBJ1-1; D gene: NA; V gene: TRBV7-2; clone size: many; CDR3 DNA: TGTGCCAGCAGCTTACTTATGAACACTGAAGCTTTCTTT; CDR3 protein: CASSLLMNTEAFF
J gene: TRBJ2-1; D gene: TRBD2; V gene: TRBV20-1; clone size: few; CDR3 DNA: TGCAGTGCTATGAAGGGACTAGCGGGAGTTTCTCATGAGCAGTTCTTC; CDR3 protein: CSAMKGLAGVSHEQFF
J gene: TRBJ1-5; D gene: TRBD1; V gene: TRBV7-6; clone size: many; CDR3 DNA: TGTGCCAGCAGCCAGGGGGCCGCTCAGCCCCAGCATTTT; CDR3 protein: CASSQGAAQPQHF
J gene: TRBJ2-3; D gene: NA; V gene: TRBV28; clone size: many; CDR3 DNA: TGTGCCAGCAGTTTCCCTCCTAGCGAAGACACAGATACGCAGTATTTT; CDR3 protein: CASSFPPSEDTDTQYF
J gene: TRBJ1-1; D gene: TRBD1; V gene: TRBV2; clone size: NA; CDR3 DNA: TGTGCCAGCGGACAGGGGAGAGGGAACACTGAAGCTTTCTTT; CDR3 protein: CASGQGRGNTEAFF
J gene: TRBJ2-2; D gene: NA; V gene: TRBV6-6; clone size: many; CDR3 DNA: TGTGCCAGCAGTTACTCGCGCCAGGCGAACACCGGGGAGCTGTTTTTT; CDR3 protein: CASSYSRQANTGELFF
J gene: TRBJ2-1; D gene: TRBD2; V gene: TRBV15; clone size: few; CDR3 DNA: TGTGCCACCAGCAGGGGTAGCGGGTTGTACAATGAGCAGTTCTTC; CDR3 protein: CATSRGSGLYNEQFF
J gene: TRBJ2-5; D gene: NA; V gene: TRBV12-3/TRBV12-4; clone size: NA; CDR3 DNA: TGTGCCAGCAGTTTAGTTACCTTAGGGACCCAGTACTTC; CDR3 protein: CASSLVTLGTQYF
J gene: TRBJ1-4; D gene: TRBD1; V gene: TRBV30; clone size: many; CDR3 DNA: TGTGCCTGGAACGATGGGACAGACGCTGAAAAACTGTTTTTT; CDR3 protein: CAWNDGTDAEKLFF
J gene: TRBJ1-5; D gene: NA; V gene: TRBV2; clone size: many; CDR3 DNA: TGTGCCAGCAGTGAAACTACAACCAATCAGCCCCAGCATTTT; CDR3 protein: CASSETTTNQPQHF
J gene: TRBJ2-5; D gene: NA; V gene: TRBV20-1; clone size: many; CDR3 DNA: TGCAGTGCTTTAAAGGGAGAAGGGGAGACCCAGTACTTC; CDR3 protein: CSALKGEGETQYF
J gene: TRBJ1-1; D gene: NA; V gene: TRBV18; clone size: many; CDR3 DNA: TGTGCCAGCTCTGGGGCAGGGCAGAGCACTGAAGCTTTCTTT; CDR3 protein: CASSGAGQSTEAFF
J gene: TRBJ1-3; D gene: NA; V gene: TRBV3-1; clone size: many; CDR3 DNA: TGTGCCAGCAGCCAGGCCTCCCTTGTCGGCACCATATATTTT; CDR3 protein: CASSQASLVGTIYF
J gene: TRBJ2-3; D gene: TRBD2; V gene: TRBV11-2; clone size: NA; CDR3 DNA: TGTGCCAGCAGCTCAGGACTAGCGGGGCATACGCAGTATTTT; CDR3 protein: CASSSGLAGHTQYF
J gene: TRBJ1-2; D gene: NA; V gene: TRBV30; clone size: many; CDR3 DNA: TGTGCCTGGAGGTCCGGGGACAAGAGTGGCTACACCTTC; CDR3 protein: CAWRSGDKSGYTF
J gene: TRBJ1-1; D gene: NA; V gene: TRBV29-1; clone size: NA; CDR3 DNA: TGCAGCGTTGACGGACTGAACACTGAAGCTTTCTTT; CDR3 protein: CSVDGLNTEAFF
J gene: TRBJ2-4; D gene: TRBD2; V gene: TRBV11-2; clone size: many; CDR3 DNA: TGTGCCAGCAGCGGAGGAGGGTTTGAGGCCTCCGCGGGAGACATTCAGTACTTC; CDR3 protein: CASSGGGFEASAGDIQYF
J gene: TRBJ1-4; D gene: NA; V gene: TRBV27; clone size: many; CDR3 DNA: TGTGCCACCTCGACAGTAACTAATGAAAAACTGTTTTTT; CDR3 protein: CATSTVTNEKLFF
J gene: TRBJ1-1; D gene: NA; V gene: TRBV25-1; clone size: NA; CDR3 DNA: TGTGCCATCCGGCCTGAATGGATGAACACTGAAGCTTTCTTT; CDR3 protein: CAIRPEWMNTEAFF
J gene: TRBJ1-1; D gene: TRBD1; V gene: TRBV10-3; clone size: NA; CDR3 DNA: TGTGCCATCAGTGAGAGGGCAGGGGGGAACACTGAAGCTTTCTTT; CDR3 protein: CAISERAGGNTEAFF
J gene: TRBJ2-7; D gene: TRBD2; V gene: TRBV11-3; clone size: many; CDR3 DNA: TGTGCCAGCAGCTTACGAGGGACTAGCGGGACCTACGAGCAGTACTTC; CDR3 protein: CASSLRGTSGTYEQYF
J gene: TRBJ2-1; D gene: NA; V gene: TRBV18; clone size: many; CDR3 DNA: TGTGCCAGCTCATTAGAATTTGAGCAGTTCTTC; CDR3 protein: CASSLEFEQFF
J gene: TRBJ1-4; D gene: NA; V gene: TRBV30; clone size: few; CDR3 DNA: TGTGCCTGGAGTGGAGAGGGGGGGCCAGGAAATGAAAAACTGTTTTTT; CDR3 protein: CAWSGEGGPGNEKLFF
J gene: TRBJ2-3; D gene: NA; V gene: TRBV20-1; clone size: NA; CDR3 DNA: TGCAGGGCCCAAGGGGGAGTAGGCACAGATACGCAGTATTTT; CDR3 protein: CRAQGGVGTDTQYF
J gene: TRBJ2-2; D gene: TRBD1; V gene: TRBV9; clone size: few; CDR3 DNA: TGTGCCAGCAGCCCGCGGACAGGGAAGGACACCGGGGAGCTGTTTTTT; CDR3 protein: CASSPRTGKDTGELFF
J gene: TRBJ2-7; D gene: TRBD2; V gene: TRBV20-1; clone size: few; CDR3 DNA: TGCAGTTCTCCTAGCGGTATTACCTACGAGCAGTACTTC; CDR3 protein: CSSPSGITYEQYF
J gene: TRBJ1-5; D gene: NA; V gene: TRBV6-1; clone size: many; CDR3 DNA: TGTGCCAGCAATGGACAGTTAAATAGCAATCAGCCCCAGCATTTT; CDR3 protein: CASNGQLNSNQPQHF
J gene: TRBJ2-5; D gene: NA; V gene: TRBV20-1; clone size: many; CDR3 DNA: TGCAGTGCTACCCTCCGAACTGGGGCACAAGAGACCCAGTACTTC; CDR3 protein: CSATLRTGAQETQYF
J gene: TRBJ2-1; D gene: TRBD2; V gene: TRBV2; clone size: many; CDR3 DNA: TGTGCCAGCAGTGTCACTAGCGGGAGAGTAGAGCAGTTCTTC; CDR3 protein: CASSVTSGRVEQFF
J gene: TRBJ1-4; D gene: NA; V gene: TRBV6-1; clone size: many; CDR3 DNA: TGTGCCAGCAGTGCATCCGACCAGCGGAAACTGTTTTTT; CDR3 protein: CASSASDQRKLFF
J gene: TRBJ1-2; D gene: TRBD1; V gene: TRBV7-6; clone size: many; CDR3 DNA: TGTGCCAGCAGCTTGGGGACAGGGAGGGACGGCTACACCTTC; CDR3 protein: CASSLGTGRDGYTF